What follows is one TCR beta chain and its context. Germline values: CDR1 SGHRS, CDR2 YFSETQ. The CDR3 runs 15 residues. The V end was cut by 3 bases, the J end by 9 bases, with 19 bases between. Assay used: immunoSEQ multiplex PCR; TCRdb lists only in-frame clones, some missing. The sample carries tens of thousands of clones, 75% to 95% recorded once. These data come from a study of cytomegalovirus exposure and HLA in healthy donors. This rearrangement joins TRBV5-1 to TRBJ2-1; the D gene is possibly TRBD2 (5 bases). This receptor was taken from a woman aged 25 to 39 in good health and CMV-seronegative. Sequences were obtained from PBMCs. CDR3: CASSYVAEVIGEQFF. CDR3 coding DNA: TGCGCCAGCAGCTACGTGGCGGAGGTTATCGGTGAGCAGTTCTTC.